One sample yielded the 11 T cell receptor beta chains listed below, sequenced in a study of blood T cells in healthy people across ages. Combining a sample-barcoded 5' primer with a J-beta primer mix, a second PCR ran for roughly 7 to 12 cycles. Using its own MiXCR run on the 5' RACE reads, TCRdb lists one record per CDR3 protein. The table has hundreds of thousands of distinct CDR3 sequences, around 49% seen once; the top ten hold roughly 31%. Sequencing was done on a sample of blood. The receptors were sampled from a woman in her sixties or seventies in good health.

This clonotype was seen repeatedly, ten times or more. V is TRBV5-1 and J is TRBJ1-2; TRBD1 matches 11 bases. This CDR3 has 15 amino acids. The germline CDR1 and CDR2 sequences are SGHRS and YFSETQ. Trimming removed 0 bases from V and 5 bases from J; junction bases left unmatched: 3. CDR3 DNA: TGCGCCAGCAGCTTGGGCGGACAGGGGGCGTATGGCTACACCTTC. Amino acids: CASSLGGQGAYGYTF.

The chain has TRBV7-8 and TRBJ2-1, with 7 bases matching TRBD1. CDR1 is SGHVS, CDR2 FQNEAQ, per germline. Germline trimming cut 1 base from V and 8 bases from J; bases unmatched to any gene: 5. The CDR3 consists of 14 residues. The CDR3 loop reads CASSLVLGGDEQFF. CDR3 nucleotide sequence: TGTGCCAGCAGCTTAGTTCTAGGGGGCGATGAGCAGTTCTTC.

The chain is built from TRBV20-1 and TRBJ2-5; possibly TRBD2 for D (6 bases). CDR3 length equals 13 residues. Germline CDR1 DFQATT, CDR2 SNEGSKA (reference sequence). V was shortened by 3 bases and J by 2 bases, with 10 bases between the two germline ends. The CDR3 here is CSAREGRQETQYF. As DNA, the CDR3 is TGCAGTGCTAGGGAGGGGAGGCAAGAGACCCAGTACTTC.

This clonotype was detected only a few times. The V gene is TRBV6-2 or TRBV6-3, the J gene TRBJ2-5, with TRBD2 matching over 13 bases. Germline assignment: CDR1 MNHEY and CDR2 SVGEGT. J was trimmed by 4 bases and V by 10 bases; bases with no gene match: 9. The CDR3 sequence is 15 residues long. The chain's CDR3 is CATRTSGRVLETQYF. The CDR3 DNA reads TGTGCCACTCGGACTAGCGGGAGAGTATTAGAGACCCAGTACTTC.

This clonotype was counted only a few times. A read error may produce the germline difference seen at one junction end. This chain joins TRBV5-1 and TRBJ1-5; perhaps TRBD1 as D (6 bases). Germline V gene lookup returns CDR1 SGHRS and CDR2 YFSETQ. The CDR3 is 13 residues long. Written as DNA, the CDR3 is TGTGCCAGCAGTTTGGCAGGGGATCAGCCCCAGCATTTT. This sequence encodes CASSLAGDQPQHF.

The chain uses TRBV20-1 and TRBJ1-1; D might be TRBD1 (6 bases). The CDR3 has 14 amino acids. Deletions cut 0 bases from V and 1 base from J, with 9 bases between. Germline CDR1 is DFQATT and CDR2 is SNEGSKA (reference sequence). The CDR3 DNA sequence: TGCAGTGCTAGAGATGGACAGACGAACACTGAAGCTTTCTTT. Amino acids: CSARDGQTNTEAFF.

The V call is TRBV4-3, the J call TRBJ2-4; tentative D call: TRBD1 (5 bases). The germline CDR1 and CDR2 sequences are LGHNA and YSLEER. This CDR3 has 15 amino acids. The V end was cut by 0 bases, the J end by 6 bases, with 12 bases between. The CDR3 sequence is CASSQEGAKGNIQYF. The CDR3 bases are TGCGCCAGCAGCCAAGAAGGGGCGAAGGGAAACATTCAGTACTTC.

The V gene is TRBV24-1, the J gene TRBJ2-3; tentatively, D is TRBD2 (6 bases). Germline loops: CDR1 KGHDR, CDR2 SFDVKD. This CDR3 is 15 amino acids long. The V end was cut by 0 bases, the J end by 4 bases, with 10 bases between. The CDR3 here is CATSDLGGKADTQYF. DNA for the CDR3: TGTGCCACCAGTGATTTGGGAGGGAAAGCAGATACGCAGTATTTT.

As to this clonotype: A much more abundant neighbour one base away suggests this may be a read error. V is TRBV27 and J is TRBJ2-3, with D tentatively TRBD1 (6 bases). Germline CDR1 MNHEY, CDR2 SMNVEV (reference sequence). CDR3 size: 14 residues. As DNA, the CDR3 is TGTGTCAGCAGTTTAGGGCAGGGGACAGATACGCAGTATTTT. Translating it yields CVSSLGQGTDTQYF.

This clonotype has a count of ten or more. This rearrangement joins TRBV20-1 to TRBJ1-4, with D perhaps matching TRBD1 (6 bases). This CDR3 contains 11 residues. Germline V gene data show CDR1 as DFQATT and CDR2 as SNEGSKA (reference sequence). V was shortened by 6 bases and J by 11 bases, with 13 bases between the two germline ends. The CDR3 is CSAEDRSKLFF. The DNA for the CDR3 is TGCAGTGCCGAGGACAGATCTAAACTGTTTTTT.

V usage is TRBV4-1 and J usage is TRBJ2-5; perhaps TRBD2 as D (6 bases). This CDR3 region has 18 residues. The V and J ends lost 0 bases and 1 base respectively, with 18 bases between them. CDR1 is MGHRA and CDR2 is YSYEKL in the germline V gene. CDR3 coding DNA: TGCGCCAGCAGCCAAGACGGGAGCGGCAGGAGTCCCCAAGAGACCCAGTACTTC. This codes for CASSQDGSGRSPQETQYF.